This record covers a single T cell receptor (beta chain). Per the germline V gene, CDR1 is MDHEN and CDR2 is SYDVKM. The ends were cut back, 6 bases at V and 1 base at J, with 12 bases in the middle. The CDR3 spans 14 residues. This sample is part of a study of shared clonotypes between healthy human individuals. Here immunoSEQ multiplex PCR was the method, and the copy in TCRdb shows in-frame clones only, minus some. The data contain more than 400,000 clones, about 96% of them singletons. This TCR derives from a woman aged 25 to 45 in good health. Sequenced input: naive CD4+ T cells sorted from blood. As to subset: CD45RA+ positively selected. V usage is TRBV28 and J usage is TRBJ1-1, with a tentative D call TRBD1 (5 bases). The CDR3 is CASSLAQGNTEAFF. Written as DNA, the CDR3 is TGTGCCAGCAGCCTCGCCCAGGGGAACACTGAAGCTTTCTTT.